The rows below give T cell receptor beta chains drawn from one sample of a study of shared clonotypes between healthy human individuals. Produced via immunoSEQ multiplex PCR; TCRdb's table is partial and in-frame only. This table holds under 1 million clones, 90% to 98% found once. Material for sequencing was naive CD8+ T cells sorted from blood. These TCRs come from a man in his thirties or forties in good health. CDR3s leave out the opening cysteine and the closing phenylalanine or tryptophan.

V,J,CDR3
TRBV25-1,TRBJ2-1,AIRGGNEQF
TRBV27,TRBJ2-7,ASSPGVKPYEQY
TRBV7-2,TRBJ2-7,ASSPLNPSYEQY
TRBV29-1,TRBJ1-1,SVPLRETEAF
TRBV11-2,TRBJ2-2,ASITPGTNTGELF
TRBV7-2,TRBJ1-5,ASSLDRAYSNQPQH
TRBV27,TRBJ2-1,ASSSDDNEQF
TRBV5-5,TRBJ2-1,ASSLSPGLSSYEQF
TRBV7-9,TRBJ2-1,AIDRVPPSNPVEQF
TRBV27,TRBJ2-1,ASSTGGPRNEQF
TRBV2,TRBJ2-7,ASQRQYYEQY
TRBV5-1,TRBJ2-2,ASSLGQPAANTGELF
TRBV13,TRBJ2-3,ASSSRRGLDTQY
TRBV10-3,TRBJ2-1,AIGPGSSTGYNEQF
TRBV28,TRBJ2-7,ASSLSGRGEQY
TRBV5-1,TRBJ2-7,ASSLSVSYEQY
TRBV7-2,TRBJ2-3,ASSLDGSTDTQY
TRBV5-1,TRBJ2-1,ASSLRIAGKDEQF
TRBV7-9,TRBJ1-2,ASSLLSREGYT
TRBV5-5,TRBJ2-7,ASRYSDRPYEQY
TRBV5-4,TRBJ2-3,ASGSRWASTDTQY
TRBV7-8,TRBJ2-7,ASSPPASSNYEQY
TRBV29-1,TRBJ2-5,SVVFLRLAEETQY
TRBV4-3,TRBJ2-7,ASSPWQAAYEQY
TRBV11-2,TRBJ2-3,ASSLPSGRASTDTQY
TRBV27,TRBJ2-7,ASSPFGGYEQY
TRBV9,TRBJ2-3,ASSKGLAGISDTQY
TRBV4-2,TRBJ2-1,ASSQAVGRDNEQF
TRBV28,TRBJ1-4,ASSGPGGGTNEKLF
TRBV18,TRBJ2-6,ASSPPGGSSGANVLT
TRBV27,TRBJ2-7,ASSAWGEGVYEQY
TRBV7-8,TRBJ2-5,ASSLPGETQY
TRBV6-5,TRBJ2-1,ASSHGIPNEQF
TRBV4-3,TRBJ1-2,ASSQDRTEGYT
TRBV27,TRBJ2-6,ASFGANVLT
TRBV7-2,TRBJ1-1,ASSLEFSEAF
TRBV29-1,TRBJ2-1,SVEATGTGGLKF
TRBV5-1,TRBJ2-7,ASSSHFPGTESSYEQY
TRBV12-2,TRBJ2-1,ASRPTSGRAEDHSYNEQF
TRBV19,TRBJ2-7,ASSTIGGDLYEQY
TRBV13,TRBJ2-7,ASSRTGGGSNEQY